Listed below are T cell receptor beta chains from one sample, sequenced in a study of blood T cell repertoires in COVID-19. This table comes from immunoSEQ multiplex PCR, and its TCRdb copy is limited to in-frame clones, with some not included. Of over 110,000 clones in the sample, more than 75% were seen once. The sequenced sample was PBMCs or T cells enriched from blood (not recorded which). These receptors came from a man in his 60s who had recovered from COVID-19. CDR3s include the opening cysteine and the closing phenylalanine or tryptophan. Fields, in order: V gene, D gene, J gene, clone size, CDR3 DNA, CDR3 protein. D genes are given only for firm matches. Size is omitted from some rows. Given values are once, few, many or a class for expanded clones.

V: TRBV28; D: -; J: TRBJ2-1; size: -; DNA: TGTGCCAGCCGGGGGTCGGGGGAGTACAATGAGCAGTTCTTC; CDR3: CASRGSGEYNEQFF
V: TRBV29-1; D: -; J: TRBJ1-1; size: -; DNA: TGCAGCGTTGAACCCCAGGGTGAGACTGAAGCTTTCTTT; CDR3: CSVEPQGETEAFF
V: TRBV7-9; D: TRBD1; J: TRBJ1-3; size: few; DNA: TGTGCCAGCAGCCAGACGCGCAGGACAGGGACGGGAAACACCATATATTTT; CDR3: CASSQTRRTGTGNTIYF
V: TRBV5-1; D: -; J: TRBJ2-3; size: -; DNA: TGCGCCAGCAGCTTGGACTGGAGCACAGATACGCAGTATTTT; CDR3: CASSLDWSTDTQYF
V: TRBV28; D: TRBD1; J: TRBJ2-4; size: -; DNA: TGTGCCAGCAGTCCCATGGGACAGAAAAACATTCAGTACTTC; CDR3: CASSPMGQKNIQYF
V: TRBV5-1; D: -; J: TRBJ1-4; size: once; DNA: TGCGCCAGCAGCTTGGAACCTACAACTAATGAAAAACTGTTTTTT; CDR3: CASSLEPTTNEKLFF
V: TRBV4-2; D: TRBD1; J: TRBJ1-5; size: -; DNA: TGTGCCAGCAGCCTCGAGGACAGGCAGCCCCAGCATTTT; CDR3: CASSLEDRQPQHF
V: TRBV28; D: TRBD2; J: TRBJ2-1; size: -; DNA: TGTGCCAGCCCGCCTAGCGGGAGGGAGATAAATGAGCAGTTCTTC; CDR3: CASPPSGREINEQFF
V: TRBV19; D: -; J: TRBJ2-1; size: -; DNA: TGTGCCAGTAGTATCCACTCGAGCTCCTACAATGAGCAGTTCTTC; CDR3: CASSIHSSSYNEQFF
V: TRBV30; D: -; J: TRBJ1-6; size: -; DNA: TGTGCCTGGAGTTCGGGTCTTTCACCCCTCCACTTT; CDR3: CAWSSGLSPLHF
V: TRBV28; D: -; J: TRBJ1-2; size: -; DNA: TGTGCCAGCAGCCTGGACACCTTGAAGGGCTACACCTTC; CDR3: CASSLDTLKGYTF
V: TRBV9; D: TRBD2; J: TRBJ2-1; size: -; DNA: TGTGCCAGCAGCGTAGGTAGCGGGATCGCCTACAATGAGCAGTTCTTC; CDR3: CASSVGSGIAYNEQFF
V: TRBV28; D: TRBD2; J: TRBJ2-3; size: -; DNA: TGTGCCAGCAGTAGCGGGGGCAGCACAGATACGCAGTATTTT; CDR3: CASSSGGSTDTQYF
V: TRBV15; D: TRBD1; J: TRBJ1-2; size: -; DNA: TGTGCCACCGCACGGGACAGGGGGGACGATGGCTACACCTTC; CDR3: CATARDRGDDGYTF
V: TRBV15; D: TRBD1; J: TRBJ1-2; size: -; DNA: TGTGCCACCAGCAGAGGGGGACAGCAGTCTGGCTACACCTTC; CDR3: CATSRGGQQSGYTF
V: TRBV11-2; D: TRBD2; J: TRBJ2-5; size: -; DNA: TGTGCCAGCAGCTTAGGCGGACTAGCGGGATCCCAAGAGACCCAGTACTTC; CDR3: CASSLGGLAGSQETQYF
V: TRBV5-1; D: -; J: TRBJ1-6; size: -; DNA: TGCGCCAGCAGCTTGGATAGCTCCTATAATTCACCCCTCCACTTT; CDR3: CASSLDSSYNSPLHF
V: TRBV19; D: TRBD2; J: TRBJ2-7; size: -; DNA: TGTGCCAGTAGTTCTGGACTAGCGGGAGGCTACGAGCAGTACTTC; CDR3: CASSSGLAGGYEQYF
V: TRBV3-1/TRBV3-2; D: -; J: TRBJ2-1; size: -; DNA: TGTGCCAGCAGCCAAGCGGTTGAGCAGTTCTTC; CDR3: CASSQAVEQFF
V: TRBV28; D: -; J: TRBJ1-5; size: -; DNA: TGTGCCAGCAGTTTATTGGGGGGGGGAAATAGCAATCAGCCCCAGCATTTT; CDR3: CASSLLGGGNSNQPQHF
V: TRBV5-5; D: -; J: TRBJ1-2; size: once; DNA: TGTGCCAGCAGCCCGGCCGCAGGGAACTATGGCTACACCTTC; CDR3: CASSPAAGNYGYTF
V: TRBV28; D: -; J: TRBJ1-1; size: -; DNA: TGTGCCAGCAGTTTAAACGTCCCTATCGAAGCTTTCTTT; CDR3: CASSLNVPIEAFF
V: TRBV10-1; D: -; J: TRBJ2-5; size: -; DNA: TGCGCCAGCAGTGAGGTCCGACACGGGACCCAGTACTTC; CDR3: CASSEVRHGTQYF
V: TRBV19; D: TRBD2; J: TRBJ2-2; size: -; DNA: TGTGCCAGTAGTATTGGAGCGGGGACCGGGGAGCTGTTTTTT; CDR3: CASSIGAGTGELFF
V: TRBV19; D: -; J: TRBJ2-7; size: -; DNA: TGTGCCAGTAGTATAGAGAGTTCGACAGTGGGCTACGAGCAGTACTTC; CDR3: CASSIESSTVGYEQYF
V: TRBV3-1/TRBV3-2; D: TRBD2; J: TRBJ2-7; size: -; DNA: TGTGCCAGCAGCCAATGGTCGGGAGGTGTGGTCGAGCAGTACTTC; CDR3: CASSQWSGGVVEQYF
V: TRBV5-1; D: -; J: TRBJ2-7; size: -; DNA: TGCGCCAGCAGCTTGGCTGGAGTTGTGAGGAACGAGCAGTACTTC; CDR3: CASSLAGVVRNEQYF
V: TRBV19; D: TRBD2; J: TRBJ2-1; size: -; DNA: TGTGCCAGTACCTACTCGGGACTAGCGGGTGGGGGTTGGGAGCAGTTCTTC; CDR3: CASTYSGLAGGGWEQFF
V: TRBV6-5; D: TRBD2; J: TRBJ2-7; size: -; DNA: TGTGCCAGCAGCTCCGGCAGCGGGGGAGGGTACGAGCAGTACTTC; CDR3: CASSSGSGGGYEQYF
V: TRBV10-3; D: TRBD1; J: TRBJ1-4; size: -; DNA: TGTGCCATCAGGCCCGGGACAGGGGATGAAAAACTGTTTTTT; CDR3: CAIRPGTGDEKLFF
V: TRBV9; D: TRBD1; J: TRBJ2-3; size: -; DNA: TGTGCCAGCAGCGGATTGGACAGGGGAGGCACAGATACGCAGTATTTT; CDR3: CASSGLDRGGTDTQYF
V: TRBV2; D: -; J: TRBJ1-2; size: -; DNA: TGTGCCAGCAGTGAAAGCTTGGGCAGAAGGAACTATGGCTACACCTTC; CDR3: CASSESLGRRNYGYTF
V: TRBV15; D: -; J: TRBJ1-1; size: -; DNA: TGTGCCACCAGCCCAGGGTTCGCTGAAGCTTTCTTT; CDR3: CATSPGFAEAFF
V: TRBV6-5; D: TRBD2; J: TRBJ2-7; size: -; DNA: TGTGCCAGCAGCGTCCTAGCGGGAGAACCCTACGAGCAGTACTTC; CDR3: CASSVLAGEPYEQYF
V: TRBV4-1; D: TRBD1; J: TRBJ2-3; size: -; DNA: TGCGCCAGCAGCCAACGGGACAGCCCAACGGATACGCAGTATTTT; CDR3: CASSQRDSPTDTQYF
V: TRBV7-9; D: TRBD2; J: TRBJ2-2; size: -; DNA: TGTGCCAGCAGCTTAGTGGGACTAGCGACCGGGGAGCTGTTTTTT; CDR3: CASSLVGLATGELFF
V: TRBV5-1; D: -; J: TRBJ2-7; size: -; DNA: TGCGCCAGCAGCGCGGGACAGCCAAACGAGCAGTACTTC; CDR3: CASSAGQPNEQYF